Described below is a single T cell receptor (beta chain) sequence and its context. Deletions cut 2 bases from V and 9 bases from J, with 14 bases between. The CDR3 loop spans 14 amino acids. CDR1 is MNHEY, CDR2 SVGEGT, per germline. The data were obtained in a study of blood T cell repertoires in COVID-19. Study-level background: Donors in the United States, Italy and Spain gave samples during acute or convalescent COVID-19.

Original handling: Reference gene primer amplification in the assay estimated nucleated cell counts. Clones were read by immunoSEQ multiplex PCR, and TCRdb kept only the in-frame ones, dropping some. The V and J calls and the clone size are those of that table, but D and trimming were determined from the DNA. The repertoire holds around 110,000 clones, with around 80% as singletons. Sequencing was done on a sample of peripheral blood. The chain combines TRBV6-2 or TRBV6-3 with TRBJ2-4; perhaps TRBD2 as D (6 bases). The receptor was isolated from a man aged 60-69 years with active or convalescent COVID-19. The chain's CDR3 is CASSYGSGTPIQYF. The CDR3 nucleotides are TGTGCCAGCAGTTACGGGTCCGGGACTCCCATTCAGTACTTC.